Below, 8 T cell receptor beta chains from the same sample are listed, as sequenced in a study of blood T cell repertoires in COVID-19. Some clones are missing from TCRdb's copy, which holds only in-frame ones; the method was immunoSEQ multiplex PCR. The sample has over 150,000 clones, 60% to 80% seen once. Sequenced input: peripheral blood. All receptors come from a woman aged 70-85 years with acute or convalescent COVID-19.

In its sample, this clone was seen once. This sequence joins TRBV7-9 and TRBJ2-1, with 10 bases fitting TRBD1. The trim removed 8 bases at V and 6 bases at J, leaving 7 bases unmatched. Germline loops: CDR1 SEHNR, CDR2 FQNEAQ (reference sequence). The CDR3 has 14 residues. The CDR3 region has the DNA TGTGCCAGCCCGACAGGGGGCGCCGGCAATGAGCAGTTCTTC. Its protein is CASPTGGAGNEQFF.

This CDR3 reads CASSLEFSGSIEQFF. The DNA of the CDR3 is TGTGCCAGCAGCTTAGAGTTTAGCGGATCGATTGAGCAGTTCTTC. V usage is TRBV7-8 and J usage is TRBJ2-1; maybe TRBD2 (6 bases). Germline loops: CDR1 SGHVS, CDR2 FQNEAQ. V lost 1 base, J lost 9 bases, and 16 bases lay in between. CDR3 length equals 15 residues.

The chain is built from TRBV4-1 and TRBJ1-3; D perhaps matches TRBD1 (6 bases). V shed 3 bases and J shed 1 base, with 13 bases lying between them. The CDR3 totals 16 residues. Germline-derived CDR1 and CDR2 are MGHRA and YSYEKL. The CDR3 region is CASSHSRRGSGNTIYF. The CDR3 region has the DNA TGCGCCAGCAGCCATTCCCGCAGGGGATCTGGAAACACCATATATTTT.

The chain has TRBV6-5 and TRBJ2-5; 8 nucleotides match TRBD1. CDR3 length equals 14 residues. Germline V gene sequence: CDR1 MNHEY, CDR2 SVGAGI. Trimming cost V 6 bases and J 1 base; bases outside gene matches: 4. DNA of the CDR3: TGTGCCAGCAGCAAGGGACAGGCCCAAGAGACCCAGTACTTC. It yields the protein CASSKGQAQETQYF.

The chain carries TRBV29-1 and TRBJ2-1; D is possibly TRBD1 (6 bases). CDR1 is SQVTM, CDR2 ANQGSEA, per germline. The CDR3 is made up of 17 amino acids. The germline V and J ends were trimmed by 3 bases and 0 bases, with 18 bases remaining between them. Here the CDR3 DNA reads TGCAGCGTTGATTCTCTGGCAGGGGCCAGCTCCTACAATGAGCAGTTCTTC. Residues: CSVDSLAGASSYNEQFF.

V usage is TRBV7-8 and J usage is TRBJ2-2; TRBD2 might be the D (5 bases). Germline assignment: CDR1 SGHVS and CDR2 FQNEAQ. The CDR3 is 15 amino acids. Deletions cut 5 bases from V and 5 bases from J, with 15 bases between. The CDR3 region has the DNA TGTGCCAGCAGCCCAAGGACTCCCCAGACCGGGGAGCTGTTTTTT. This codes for CASSPRTPQTGELFF.

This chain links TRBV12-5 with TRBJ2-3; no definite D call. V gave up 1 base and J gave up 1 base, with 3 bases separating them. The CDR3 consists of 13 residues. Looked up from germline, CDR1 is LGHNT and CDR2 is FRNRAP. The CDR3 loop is CASGLGGTDTQYF. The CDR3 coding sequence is TGTGCTAGTGGTTTGGGCGGCACAGATACGCAGTATTTT.

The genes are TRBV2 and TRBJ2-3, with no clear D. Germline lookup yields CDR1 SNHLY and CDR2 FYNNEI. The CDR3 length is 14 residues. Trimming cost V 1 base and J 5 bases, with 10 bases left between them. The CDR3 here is CASSEGQSGDTQYF. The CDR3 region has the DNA TGTGCCAGCAGTGAAGGACAATCCGGAGATACGCAGTATTTT.